This TCR beta chain was observed in a study of blood T cell repertoires in COVID-19. Looking at the study overall: Acute and convalescent COVID-19 specimens originated in the United States, Italy and Spain. Sources were T cells, B-cell-depleted T cells, or PBMCs; the material itself was cDNA or gDNA.

The CDR3 extends over 18 amino acids. Trimming cost V 2 bases and J 7 bases, with 26 bases left between them. Germline values: CDR1 SNHLY, CDR2 FYNNEI. How the authors handled the data: How many nucleated cells were present was estimated from reference gene primer amplification. Here immunoSEQ multiplex PCR was the method, and the copy in TCRdb shows in-frame clones only, minus some. The V and J calls and clone size come from that table; D and trimming were worked out from the DNA. The repertoire includes 75,000 to 100,000 clones, over 70% of them detected once, and roughly 4.4% sits in the top ten. Specimen: peripheral blood. The chain links TRBV2 to TRBJ1-2; D is perhaps TRBD1 (6 bases). The clonotype originates from a man aged 55 to 70 with acute or convalescent COVID-19. The CDR3 DNA is TGTGCCAGCAGTGAAACCCACTTTACAGGGTTGGAGAGGGGTGGCTACACCTTC. Translation: CASSETHFTGLERGGYTF.